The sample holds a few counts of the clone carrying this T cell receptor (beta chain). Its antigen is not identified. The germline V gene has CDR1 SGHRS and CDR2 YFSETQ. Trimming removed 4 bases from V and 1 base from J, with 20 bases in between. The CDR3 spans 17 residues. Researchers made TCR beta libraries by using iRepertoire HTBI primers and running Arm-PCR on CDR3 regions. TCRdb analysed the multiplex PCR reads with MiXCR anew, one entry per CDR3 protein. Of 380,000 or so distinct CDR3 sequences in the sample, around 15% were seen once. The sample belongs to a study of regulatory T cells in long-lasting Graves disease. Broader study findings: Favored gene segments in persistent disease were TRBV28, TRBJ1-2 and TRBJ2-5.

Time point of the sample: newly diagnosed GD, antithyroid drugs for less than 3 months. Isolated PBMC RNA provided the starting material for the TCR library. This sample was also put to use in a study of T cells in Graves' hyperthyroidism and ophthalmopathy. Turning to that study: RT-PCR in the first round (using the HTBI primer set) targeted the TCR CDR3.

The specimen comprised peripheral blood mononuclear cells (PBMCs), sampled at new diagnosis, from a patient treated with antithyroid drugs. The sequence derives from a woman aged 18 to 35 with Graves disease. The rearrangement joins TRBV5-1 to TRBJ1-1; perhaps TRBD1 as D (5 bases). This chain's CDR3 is CASSPFGGPIANTEAFF. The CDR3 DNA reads TGCGCCAGCAGCCCGTTTGGGGGACCAATCGCGAACACTGAAGCTTTCTTT.